This T cell receptor (beta chain) was recovered during a study of regulatory T cells in long-lasting Graves disease. Germline loops: CDR1 ENHRY, CDR2 SYGVKD. The CDR3 totals 13 residues. The time point denotes: newly diagnosed GD, antithyroid drugs for less than 3 months. There was RNA extracted from PBMCs, and the TCR library was made from it. Arm-PCR of CDR3 regions with iRepertoire HTBI primers generated TCR beta libraries. TCRdb processed the multiplex PCR reads anew with MiXCR; each CDR3 protein has one entry. The sample holds approximately 400,000 distinct CDR3 sequences; approximately 12% are singletons and the top ten take approximately 17%. In regard to this clonotype: One end of the junction does not line up with germline, which may come from a read error.

This sample was also put to use in a study of T cells in Graves' hyperthyroidism and ophthalmopathy.

The sequencing here drew on peripheral blood mononuclear cells (PBMCs), taken at new diagnosis, from a patient treated with antithyroid drugs. The V call is TRBV10-3, the J call TRBJ2-7; 9 bases are shared with TRBD1. This clonotype was obtained from a woman under 30 with Graves disease. As DNA, the CDR3 is TGTGCCATCAATGAGGACAGGGGAGGGGAGCAGTACTTC. The encoded protein is CAINEDRGGEQYF.